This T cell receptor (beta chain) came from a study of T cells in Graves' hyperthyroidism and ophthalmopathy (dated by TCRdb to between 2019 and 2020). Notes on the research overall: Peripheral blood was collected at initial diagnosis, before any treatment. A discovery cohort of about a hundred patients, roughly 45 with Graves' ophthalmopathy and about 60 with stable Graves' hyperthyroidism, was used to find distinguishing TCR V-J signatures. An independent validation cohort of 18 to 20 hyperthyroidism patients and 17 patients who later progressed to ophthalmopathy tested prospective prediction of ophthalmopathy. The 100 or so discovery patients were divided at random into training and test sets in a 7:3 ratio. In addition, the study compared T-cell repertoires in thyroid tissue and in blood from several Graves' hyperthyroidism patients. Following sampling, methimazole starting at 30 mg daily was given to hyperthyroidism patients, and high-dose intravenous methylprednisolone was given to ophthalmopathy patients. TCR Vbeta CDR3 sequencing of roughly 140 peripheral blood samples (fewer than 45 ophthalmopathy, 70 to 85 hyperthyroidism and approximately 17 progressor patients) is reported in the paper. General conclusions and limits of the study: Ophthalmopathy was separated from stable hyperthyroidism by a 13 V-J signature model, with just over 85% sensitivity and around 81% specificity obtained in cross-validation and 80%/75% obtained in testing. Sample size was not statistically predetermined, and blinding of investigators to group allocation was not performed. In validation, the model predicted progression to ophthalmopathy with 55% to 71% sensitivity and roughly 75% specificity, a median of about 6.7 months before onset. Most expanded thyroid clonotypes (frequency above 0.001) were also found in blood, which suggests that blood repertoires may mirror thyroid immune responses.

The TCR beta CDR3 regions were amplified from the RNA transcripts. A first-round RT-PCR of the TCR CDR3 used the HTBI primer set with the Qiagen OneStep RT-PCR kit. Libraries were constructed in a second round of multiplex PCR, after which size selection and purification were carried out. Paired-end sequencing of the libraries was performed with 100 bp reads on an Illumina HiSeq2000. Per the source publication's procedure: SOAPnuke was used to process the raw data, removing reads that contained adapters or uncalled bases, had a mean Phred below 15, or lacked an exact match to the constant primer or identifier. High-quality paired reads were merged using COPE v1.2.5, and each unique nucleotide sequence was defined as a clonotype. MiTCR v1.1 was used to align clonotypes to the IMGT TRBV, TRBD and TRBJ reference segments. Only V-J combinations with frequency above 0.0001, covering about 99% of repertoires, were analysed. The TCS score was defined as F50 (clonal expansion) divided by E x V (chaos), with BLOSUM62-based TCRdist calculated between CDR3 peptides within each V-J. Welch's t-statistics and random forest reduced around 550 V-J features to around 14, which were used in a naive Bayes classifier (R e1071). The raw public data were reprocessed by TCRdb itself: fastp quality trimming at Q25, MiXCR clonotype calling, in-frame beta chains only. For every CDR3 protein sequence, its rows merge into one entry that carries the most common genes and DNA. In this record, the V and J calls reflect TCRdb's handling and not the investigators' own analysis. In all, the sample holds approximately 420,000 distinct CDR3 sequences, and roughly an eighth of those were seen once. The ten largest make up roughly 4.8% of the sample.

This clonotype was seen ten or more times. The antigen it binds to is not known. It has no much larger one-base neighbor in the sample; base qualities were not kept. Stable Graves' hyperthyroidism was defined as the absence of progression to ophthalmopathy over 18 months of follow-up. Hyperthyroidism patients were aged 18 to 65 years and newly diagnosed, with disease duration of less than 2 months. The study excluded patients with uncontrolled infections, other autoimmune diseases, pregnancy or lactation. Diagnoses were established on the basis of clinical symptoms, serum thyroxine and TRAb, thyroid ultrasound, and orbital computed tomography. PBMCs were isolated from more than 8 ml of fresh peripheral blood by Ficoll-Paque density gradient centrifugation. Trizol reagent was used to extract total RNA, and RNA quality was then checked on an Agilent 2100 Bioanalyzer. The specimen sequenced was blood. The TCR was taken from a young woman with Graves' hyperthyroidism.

The CDR3 region has the sequence CASSAGVRRAGNEQFF. The nucleotide sequence is given as TGTGCCAGCAGCGCCGGGGTGAGAAGAGCGGGTAATGAGCAGTTCTTC. The chain uses TRBV28 and TRBJ2-1; the D gene is possibly TRBD2, with 6 bases matching. Inclusive of the bounding cysteine and phenylalanine, the CDR3 is 16 residues long. The read is trimmed to its CDR3 DNA, 48 bases read in frame from base 1. V gives up 6 bases and J gives up 7 bases, and the segment between their germline ends measures 22 bases. CDR1 and CDR2, per the germline V gene, are MDHEN and SYDVKM.